Presented here are 21 T cell receptor beta chains from one specimen sequenced in a study of cytotoxic CD8 clonotypes in ibrutinib-treated CLL. The assay was immunoSEQ multiplex PCR, and TCRdb's table has in-frame clones only and misses some. In the table there are some 130,000 clones, under 90% of which are singletons. Material: PBMCs, obtained after 24 months of ibrutinib treatment. All receptors come from a human donor with chronic lymphocytic leukemia.

This clone was seen only a few times. This chain links TRBV5-5 with TRBJ2-1; D is possibly TRBD2 (5 bases). The germline V and J ends were trimmed by 0 bases and 2 bases, with 9 bases remaining between them. This CDR3 has 15 residues. Per the germline V gene, CDR1 is SGHKS and CDR2 is YYEKEE (reference sequence). CDR3 coding DNA: TGTGCCAGCAGCTTGGCGGGAATAGCCTACAATGAGCAGTTCTTC. This sequence encodes CASSLAGIAYNEQFF.

The gene calls are TRBV5-6 and TRBJ1-3, with 8 bases lining up with TRBD1. The CDR3 has 16 amino acids. Germline assignment: CDR1 SGHDT and CDR2 YYEEEE. Trimming removed 3 bases from V and 2 bases from J; junction bases left unmatched: 7. The CDR3: CASSSLKTGAGNTIYF. DNA for the CDR3: TGTGCCAGCAGCTCGTTAAAGACAGGGGCTGGAAACACCATATATTTT.

This clone was found once. The chain has TRBV7-2 and TRBJ2-7; TRBD2 agrees at 9 bases. CDR1 is SGHTA and CDR2 is FQGNSA in the germline V gene. CDR3 length: 14 residues. The V gene end was trimmed by 3 bases and the J gene end by 2 bases; junction bases not matched to a gene: 2. CDR3 sequence reads: CASSFAGGTYEQYF. In nucleotides, the CDR3 is TGTGCCAGCAGCTTTGCGGGGGGGACCTACGAGCAGTACTTC.

This chain connects TRBV7-3 to TRBJ1-1; D is ambiguous. This CDR3 is 15 amino acids long. The germline V gene encodes CDR1 SGHTA and CDR2 FQGTGA. Trimming left V 2 bases short and J 2 bases short, with 12 bases between. CDR3 bases: TGTGCCAGCAGCTTAGCGGTCCGACCCAACACTGAAGCTTTCTTT. The encoded protein is CASSLAVRPNTEAFF.

V and J are TRBV25-1 and TRBJ2-7; D remains ambiguous. Germline V gene data show CDR1 as MGHDK and CDR2 as SYGVNS. The CDR3 has 14 amino acids. The V end lost 3 bases, the J end lost 6 bases, and 15 bases lay between the germline ends. In nucleotides, the CDR3 is TGTGCCAGCAGTGAGGGTCTAGGTCTCAGCGAGCAGTACTTC. This encodes CASSEGLGLSEQYF.

The chain links TRBV7-9 to TRBJ1-2, with a possible D match to TRBD1 (5 bases). The V end was cut by 4 bases, the J end by 8 bases, with 20 bases between. Germline assignment: CDR1 SEHNR and CDR2 FQNEAQ (reference sequence). CDR3 length: 15 amino acids. The CDR3: CASSSPLGAVIGYTF. DNA for the CDR3: TGTGCCAGCAGCTCGCCCCTCGGGGCCGTGATCGGCTACACCTTC.

CDR3 sequence reads: CASSEDPRVNEQFF. CDR3 coding DNA: TGTGCCAGCAGTGAAGACCCCAGGGTTAATGAGCAGTTCTTC. The chain is built from TRBV6-1 and TRBJ2-1; tentative D call: TRBD1 (5 bases). The CDR3 extends over 14 amino acids. Germline V lookup: CDR1 MNHNS, CDR2 SASEGT. Trimming shortened V by 1 base and J by 7 bases, and 11 bases separated the two germline ends.

The chain joins TRBV11-2 to TRBJ2-7, with 10 bases that match TRBD1. The V gene end was trimmed by 1 base and the J gene end by 7 bases; junction bases not matched to a gene: 10. This CDR3 is 16 amino acids long. Germline lookup yields CDR1 SGHAT and CDR2 FQNNGV. CDR3 amino acids: CASSLAPILDRGEQYF. Here the CDR3 DNA reads TGTGCCAGCAGCTTAGCCCCGATTTTGGACAGGGGGGAGCAGTACTTC.

V and J are TRBV19 and TRBJ2-3; TRBD2 aligns across 13 bases. Germline assignment: CDR1 LNHDA and CDR2 SQIVND (reference sequence). V was pared by 3 bases and J by 0 bases, with 0 bases of the junction left unmatched. This CDR3 contains 16 residues. For the CDR3, the DNA is TGTGCCAGTAGTATGACTAGCGGGGGGAGCACAGATACGCAGTATTTT. This encodes CASSMTSGGSTDTQYF.

The chain is built from TRBV7-3 and TRBJ2-2, with 7 bases matching TRBD2. V was pared by 4 bases and J by 6 bases, with 5 bases of the junction left unmatched. Germline values: CDR1 SGHTA, CDR2 FQGTGA. The CDR3 spans 14 residues. DNA for the CDR3: TGTGCCAGCAGCTCCCTGGCGGGAGCCGGGGAGCTGTTTTTT. It translates to CASSSLAGAGELFF.

The chain combines TRBV5-1 with TRBJ2-2; 9 bases are a match to TRBD1. V shed 6 bases and J 0 bases; nucleotides not matched to a gene: 6. Germline V gene lookup returns CDR1 SGHRS and CDR2 YFSETQ. This CDR3 contains 16 residues. CDR3 DNA: TGCGCCAGCATGATACAGGGGGCCCCGAACACCGGGGAGCTGTTTTTT. Protein: CASMIQGAPNTGELFF. Combining the CDR3 with reference TRBV5-1 and TRBJ2-2 gives the whole variable domain KAGVTQTPRYLIKTRGQQVTLSCSPISGHRSVSWYQQTPGQGLQFLFEYFSETQRNKGNFPGRFSGRQFSNSRSEMNVSTLELGDSALYLCASMIQGAPNTGELFFGEGSRLTVL.

The genes are TRBV5-4 and TRBJ2-3; 13 bases line up with TRBD2. CDR1 SGHNT and CDR2 YYREEE come from the germline V gene (reference sequence). V shed 4 bases and J 7 bases; nucleotides not matched to a gene: 6. The CDR3 has 15 amino acids. The CDR3 reads CASSLTSGGAYTQYF. As DNA, the CDR3 is TGTGCCAGCAGCCTTACTAGCGGGGGGGCTTATACGCAGTATTTT.

The count of this clone is one. The chain links TRBV10-2 to TRBJ2-7; D possibly corresponds to TRBD1 (6 bases). This CDR3 is 14 amino acids long. Germline V gives CDR1 WSHSY, CDR2 SAAADI. The ends were cut back, 5 bases at V and 6 bases at J, with 17 bases in the middle. DNA for the CDR3: TGCGCCAGCAGTCCGAACCCCACAGGGAGCGAGCAGTACTTC. This codes for CASSPNPTGSEQYF.

Only a few counts were recorded for this clone. The chain couples TRBV2 to TRBJ2-7; 7 nucleotides agree with TRBD2. Germline CDR1 is SNHLY and CDR2 is FYNNEI. CDR3 length: 12 amino acids. The ends lost 10 bases at V and 6 bases at J; junction bases unmatched: 9. CDR3 sequence: CATSTASGEQYF. The CDR3 nucleotides read TGTGCCACGTCAACGGCTAGCGGCGAGCAGTACTTC. Supplemented by reference TRBV2 and TRBJ2-7, the full variable domain reads EPEVTQTPSHQVTQMGQEVILRCVPISNHLYFYWYRQILGQKVEFLVSFYNNEISEKSEIFDDQFSVERPDGSNFTLKIRSTKLEDSAMYFCATSTASGEQYFGPGTRLTVT.

There are a few counts of this clone. The chain combines TRBV7-2 with TRBJ1-5; no clear D gene. This CDR3 spans 14 amino acids. Trimming took 5 bases from V and 5 from J, leaving 13 bases between them. CDR1 SGHTA and CDR2 FQGNSA come from the germline V gene. CDR3 DNA sequence: TGTGCCAGCAGCCGAGTCGCCGGGGATCAGCCCCAGCATTTT. It is translated as CASSRVAGDQPQHF.

The chain employs TRBV5-4 and TRBJ2-5; 8 bases are shared with TRBD1. Losses at the gene ends were 5 bases for V and 3 bases for J; bases not matched to a gene: 6. Germline loops: CDR1 SGHNT, CDR2 YYREEE (reference sequence). CDR3 length equals 14 residues. The CDR3 bases are TGTGCCAGCAGTCGGGACAGGTTAGAAGAGACCCAGTACTTC. Its translation: CASSRDRLEETQYF.

J is TRBJ1-1 and V is TRBV6-5; 8 positions agree with TRBD1. Germline V gene data show CDR1 as MNHEY and CDR2 as SVGAGI. The J segment lost 0 bases and the V segment lost 6 bases, leaving 6 bases of the junction unmatched. This CDR3 is built from 15 residues. CDR3 loop: CASRAGGRVNTEAFF. CDR3 bases: TGTGCCAGCAGAGCAGGGGGCAGGGTGAACACTGAAGCTTTCTTT.

The chain has TRBV19 and TRBJ2-2; 8 nucleotides match TRBD1. This CDR3 spans 17 amino acids. The germline CDR1 and CDR2 sequences are LNHDA and SQIVND (reference sequence). J gave up 4 bases and V 0 bases, and 7 bases lay outside the gene matches. The CDR3 DNA is TGTGCCAGTAGTATAGACCAGGGGGCCAGAGGCACCGGGGAGCTGTTTTTT. Its protein is CASSIDQGARGTGELFF. The variable domain in full, with the rest retrieved from reference TRBV19 and TRBJ2-2, is DGGITQSPKYLFRKEGQNVTLSCEQNLNHDAMYWYRQDPGQGLRLIYYSQIVNDFQKGDIAEGYSVSREKKESFPLTVTSAQKNPTAFYLCASSIDQGARGTGELFFGEGSRLTVL.

The V and J genes are TRBV10-3 and TRBJ2-5, with 9 bases that match TRBD1. J gave up 2 bases and V 10 bases, and 2 bases lay outside the gene matches. The V gene's germline CDR1 is ENHRY and CDR2 SYGVKD. This CDR3 has 12 amino acids. The CDR3 loop is CATGTGQETQYF. The CDR3 nucleotides read TGTGCCACCGGGACAGGGCAAGAGACCCAGTACTTC.

This clone was observed a single time. Additional DNA sequences in this sample encode the identical CDR3. V and J are TRBV9 and TRBJ2-3; D is ambiguous. Germline values: CDR1 SGDLS, CDR2 YYNGEE. V lost 2 bases and J lost 4, with 2 bases in between. The CDR3 has 11 amino acids. The CDR3 reads CASSVADTQYF. CDR3 DNA: TGTGCCAGCAGCGTGGCAGATACGCAGTATTTT.

The rearrangement uses TRBV7-2 and TRBJ1-1; D remains unclear. Germline V gives CDR1 SGHTA, CDR2 FQGNSA. The V end lost 5 bases, the J end lost 1 base, and 11 bases lay between the germline ends. The CDR3 is 14 residues long. The CDR3 DNA is TGTGCCAGCAGCATTGGGATGGGGAACACTGAAGCTTTCTTT. Amino acid sequence: CASSIGMGNTEAFF.